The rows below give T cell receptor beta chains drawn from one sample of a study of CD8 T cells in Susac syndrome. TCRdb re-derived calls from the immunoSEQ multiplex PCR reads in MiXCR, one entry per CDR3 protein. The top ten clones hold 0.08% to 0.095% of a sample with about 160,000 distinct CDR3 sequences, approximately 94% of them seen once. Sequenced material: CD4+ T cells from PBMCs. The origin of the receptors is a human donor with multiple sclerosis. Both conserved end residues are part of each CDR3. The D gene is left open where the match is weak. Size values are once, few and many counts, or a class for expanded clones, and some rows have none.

CASSQTAGANVLTF	TGCGCCAGCAGCCAGACAGCTGGGGCCAACGTCCTGACTTTC	.	.	TRBV4-1	TRBJ2-6
CSARHGNEQFF	TGCAGTGCCAGACACGGCAATGAGCAGTTCTTC	.	.	TRBV20-1	TRBJ2-1
CASSRDPQDTQYF	TGTGCCAGCAGCCGGGACCCGCAGGATACGCAGTATTTT	.	once	TRBV5-4	TRBJ2-3
CASTDPGQGTYEQYF	TGTGCCAGTACTGATCCGGGACAGGGGACCTACGAGCAGTACTTC	TRBD1	.	TRBV19	TRBJ2-7
CASTRGLAGDEQYF	TGTGCCAGCACGCGGGGACTAGCCGGCGACGAGCAGTACTTC	TRBD2	.	TRBV3-1	TRBJ2-7
CASRVSDYEQYF	TGTGCCAGCAGAGTCTCGGACTACGAGCAGTACTTC	.	.	TRBV2	TRBJ2-7
CASSLGEKYEQYF	TGCGCCAGCAGCTTGGGGGAGAAATACGAGCAGTACTTC	.	.	TRBV5-1	TRBJ2-7
CASSQGQRGTEAFF	TGTGCCAGCAGCCAAGGCCAGCGTGGCACTGAAGCTTTCTTT	.	.	TRBV3-1	TRBJ1-1
CASSLIGGPEAFF	TGTGCCAGCAGCTTAATTGGGGGCCCTGAAGCTTTCTTT	.	.	TRBV7-9	TRBJ1-1
CASITGDGELFF	TGTGCCAGTATTACGGGGGACGGGGAGCTGTTTTTT	.	.	TRBV19	TRBJ2-2
CASSLGGGEQYF	TGTGCCAGCAGCTTAGGCGGGGGCGAGCAGTACTTC	TRBD2	few	TRBV7-9	TRBJ2-7
CASSWTGMNTEAFF	TGTGCCAGCAGTTGGACAGGGATGAACACTGAAGCTTTCTTT	TRBD1	.	TRBV12-3/TRBV12-4	TRBJ1-1
CSARDTTQPRELFF	TGCAGTGCTAGAGATACAACCCAGCCTCGGGAACTGTTTTTT	.	.	TRBV20-1	TRBJ1-4
CSARDHRGANTEAFF	TGCAGTGCTAGAGATCACAGGGGGGCGAACACTGAAGCTTTCTTT	TRBD1	.	TRBV20-1	TRBJ1-1
CASSGIAKNIQYF	TGTGCCAGCAGCGGGATAGCCAAAAACATTCAGTACTTC	.	once	TRBV5-8	TRBJ2-4
CSVEMDRGSEAFF	TGCAGCGTTGAGATGGACAGGGGTAGTGAAGCTTTCTTT	TRBD1	.	TRBV29-1	TRBJ1-1
CASSPPWGGEQFF	TGTGCCAGCAGCCCCCCCTGGGGAGGTGAGCAGTTCTTC	.	.	TRBV4-2	TRBJ2-1
CASSDFGKGNTEAFF	TGCGCCAGCAGTGATTTTGGGAAGGGGAACACTGAAGCTTTCTTT	.	.	TRBV10-1	TRBJ1-1
CASSQGLINEQFF	TGCGCCAGCAGCCAAGGACTAATAAATGAGCAGTTCTTC	.	.	TRBV5-1	TRBJ2-1
CASTPRVSSGNTIYF	TGTGCCAGCACGCCGCGGGTCAGCTCTGGAAACACCATATATTTT	.	.	TRBV25-1	TRBJ1-3
CSATGTGGGNIQYF	TGCAGTGCAACCGGGACAGGGGGTGGAAACATTCAGTACTTC	TRBD1	once	TRBV20-1	TRBJ2-4
CASSQEGISGGYTF	TGCGCCAGCAGCCAAGAGGGGATCTCGGGGGGCTACACCTTC	.	once	TRBV4-3	TRBJ1-2
CASSLRLGQGVSYNEQFF	TGTGCCAGCAGCTTACGTCTGGGACAGGGGGTTTCCTACAATGAGCAGTTCTTC	TRBD1	.	TRBV7-2	TRBJ2-1
CSVGDGDTQYF	TGCAGCGTGGGGGACGGAGATACGCAGTATTTT	.	.	TRBV29-1	TRBJ2-3
CAWDVGGTEAFF	TGTGCCTGGGACGTCGGAGGCACTGAAGCTTTCTTT	.	.	TRBV30	TRBJ1-1
CASSFSSGGAGDTQYF	TGTGCCAGCAGCTTTTCGTCCGGCGGGGCGGGAGATACGCAGTATTTT	.	.	TRBV7-2	TRBJ2-3
CASSGGWTGANVLTF	TGTGCCAGCAGCGGGGGATGGACCGGGGCCAACGTCCTGACTTTC	.	.	TRBV6-2/TRBV6-3	TRBJ2-6
CSGETDKNIQYF	TGCAGTGGGGAGACTGATAAAAACATTCAGTACTTC	.	.	TRBV20-1	TRBJ2-4
CAWSAQRGAMNTEAFF	TGTGCCTGGAGTGCCCAAAGAGGAGCCATGAACACTGAAGCTTTCTTT	.	.	TRBV30	TRBJ1-1
CASYKRGGRPYGYTF	TGTGCCAGCTACAAACGAGGGGGACGTCCCTATGGCTACACCTTC	.	.	TRBV19	TRBJ1-2
CASSYTPAGQPQHF	TGTGCCAGCAGCTACACGCCGGCCGGTCAGCCCCAGCATTTT	.	.	TRBV2	TRBJ1-5
CASSPSLAGFLFGSYNEQFF	TGTGCCAGCAGCCCTTCCCTAGCGGGATTTCTTTTCGGCTCCTACAATGAGCAGTTCTTC	TRBD2	.	TRBV3-1	TRBJ2-1
CASSLSRVGTGELFF	TGTGCCAGCAGCTTGAGCAGGGTCGGCACCGGGGAGCTGTTTTTT	.	few	TRBV7-9	TRBJ2-2
CASSYGGAGAREQYF	TGTGCCAGCAGTTACGGCGGAGCGGGAGCCCGTGAGCAGTACTTC	TRBD2	.	TRBV6-2/TRBV6-3	TRBJ2-7
CASSLGLAATSTDTQYF	TGTGCCAGCAGCCTGGGACTAGCGGCTACTAGCACAGATACGCAGTATTTT	TRBD2	.	TRBV7-2	TRBJ2-3
CASSPRSGRAYSYNEQFF	TGTGCCAGCAGTCCTAGAAGCGGGAGGGCCTATTCGTACAATGAGCAGTTCTTC	TRBD2	.	TRBV28	TRBJ2-1
CASSLLANQPQHF	TGTGCCAGCAGTTTACTGGCCAATCAGCCCCAGCATTTT	.	.	TRBV12-3/TRBV12-4	TRBJ1-5
CASRSNAPGPEQYF	TGTGCCAGCAGGTCGAATGCCCCGGGCCCCGAGCAGTACTTC	.	.	TRBV6-5	TRBJ2-7
CASSLSRGIRGNVYEQYF	TGTGCCAGCAGTTTATCCCGGGGGATCAGGGGTAATGTCTACGAGCAGTACTTC	.	.	TRBV27	TRBJ2-7
CAISGLAQITDTQYF	TGTGCCATCAGTGGACTAGCGCAGATAACAGATACGCAGTATTTT	TRBD2	.	TRBV10-3	TRBJ2-3
CASSLGLASDEQFF	TGTGCCAGCAGCTTGGGACTAGCCAGCGATGAGCAGTTCTTC	TRBD2	.	TRBV5-6	TRBJ2-1
CASSSSSGSSYNEQFF	TGTGCCAGCAGCTCCTCTAGCGGTAGCTCCTACAATGAGCAGTTCTTC	TRBD2	.	TRBV7-2	TRBJ2-1
CASSLDPPVAFF	TGCGCCAGCAGCTTGGACCCCCCGGTAGCTTTCTTT	.	.	TRBV5-1	TRBJ1-1
CASSFPGAGGTDTQYF	TGCGCCAGCAGCTTCCCCGGGGCAGGGGGAACAGATACGCAGTATTTT	TRBD1	.	TRBV5-1	TRBJ2-3
CASSRQAGYEQFF	TGTGCCAGCAGTCGACAGGCTGGGTATGAGCAGTTCTTC	.	.	TRBV28	TRBJ2-1
CASSQGPANYGYTF	TGTGCCAGTAGCCAGGGTCCTGCTAACTATGGCTACACCTTC	.	.	TRBV19	TRBJ1-2
CASSRGRAQTTGELFF	TGTGCCAGTAGTAGAGGGCGAGCCCAAACCACCGGGGAGCTGTTTTTT	.	.	TRBV19	TRBJ2-2
CASSSTGPQPQHF	TGTGCCAGCAGTTCGACAGGGCCTCAGCCCCAGCATTTT	TRBD1	.	TRBV12-3/TRBV12-4	TRBJ1-5
CASGQPGTGTYEQYF	TGCGCCAGCGGACAACCCGGGACAGGGACCTACGAGCAGTACTTC	TRBD1	.	TRBV4-1	TRBJ2-7
CSVEGQSYEQYF	TGCAGCGTTGAAGGACAGTCCTACGAGCAGTACTTC	.	.	TRBV29-1	TRBJ2-7
CASTPSRRNYGYTF	TGTGCCAGCACCCCTTCACGGAGGAACTATGGCTACACCTTC	.	.	TRBV28	TRBJ1-2
CASSIGQPQHF	TGTGCCAGCAGCATTGGGCAGCCCCAGCATTTT	.	.	TRBV12-3/TRBV12-4	TRBJ1-5
CASSSPNQPQHF	TGTGCCAGCAGTTCCCCCAATCAGCCCCAGCATTTT	.	.	TRBV28	TRBJ1-5
CASSDRGRYEKLFF	TGTGCCAGCAGCGACAGGGGGCGTTATGAAAAACTGTTTTTT	TRBD1	.	TRBV6-5	TRBJ1-4
CASSRGQEGEKLFF	TGTGCCAGCTCAAGGGGACAGGAGGGTGAAAAACTGTTTTTT	TRBD1	.	TRBV18	TRBJ1-4